There are many counts of the clone carrying this T cell receptor (beta chain). Its antigen is currently unknown. This record comes from a study of identical twins. Findings and limits, study-wide: Modelling approaches yielded underestimates of out-of-frame TCR alpha sharing between monozygotic twins.

TCRdb used MiXCR to reprocess the 5' RACE reads, holding one entry per CDR3 protein. Of 650,000 to 800,000 distinct CDR3 sequences in the sample, over 8.5% were seen once. The CDR3 loop spans 15 amino acids. The V and J ends lost 3 bases and 7 bases, in that order; junction bases with no gene match: 10. Germline-derived CDR1 and CDR2 are SGHRS and YFSETQ. These records were also assigned to another study, of yellow fever vaccine responses in identical twins.

The clonotype was recovered from a woman aged 18-35 years in good health. The sequenced sample consisted of PBMCs. This chain links TRBV5-1 with TRBJ2-1; 7 bases line up with TRBD2. The CDR3 protein is CASSWGLQERNEQFF. The CDR3 nucleotides are TGCGCCAGCAGCTGGGGACTACAAGAAAGAAATGAGCAGTTCTTC.